A single TCR beta chain is shown here with its context. The antigen is not known. The data belong to a study of T cell clonotyping in hematopoietic cell transplantation. The germline V gene has CDR1 SGHRS and CDR2 YFSETQ. V lost 5 bases and J lost 5; bases outside the gene matches: 12. The CDR3 has 15 amino acids. The repertoire was sequenced with immunoSEQ multiplex PCR; TCRdb's copy has only in-frame clones and lacks some. The table shows about 5,900 clones, with approximately 91% occurring only once. Findings and limits, study-wide: Recipient TCR diversity dropped after transplant; expanded clonotypes rose from day 30 to 180. Graft donor and pretransplant recipient Inverse Simpson Index values predicted broader posttransplant TCR diversity.

Specimen: peripheral blood mononuclear cells, collected 100 days after allogeneic stem cell transplant. The chain recombines TRBV5-1 with TRBJ2-7; 8 bases match TRBD2. This clonotype was sampled from a female patient aged 45 to 65 who had an allogeneic stem cell transplant from a related donor, so the T cells may come from the graft donor. Some clones in this sample may be carry-over from other donors' samples. The CDR3 nucleotides read TGCGCCAGCAGGTTGTCGCCAGCGGGGGATCACGAGCAGTACTTC. Its protein product is CASRLSPAGDHEQYF.